This T cell receptor beta chain originates from a study of response to subunit inactivated influenza vaccine. Overall study findings and caveats: Authors suggested each seasonal influenza vaccination recruits few new T cells.

In its sample, this clonotype was seen a few times. Its antigen is as yet unknown. In TCRdb, the RT-PCR reads were re-called with MiXCR into one record per CDR3 protein. The top ten clones hold 9.5% to 15% of a sample with some 160,000 distinct CDR3 sequences, roughly 11% of them seen once. The CDR3 runs to 15 residues. V gave up 3 bases and J gave up 2 bases; unmatched junction bases: 3. Germline V gene sequence: CDR1 ENHRY, CDR2 SYGVKD. The V call is TRBV10-3, the J call TRBJ2-3; TRBD2 agrees at 9 bases. This sequence was found in a man over 45 who received an inactivated influenza vaccine. The specimen comprised non-naive T cells sorted from PBMCs, sampled more than 35 days after vaccination. The DNA of the CDR3 is TGTGCCATCAGTGACGGCGGGGGGGACACAGATACGCAGTATTTT. It encodes CAISDGGGDTDTQYF.